This TCR beta chain was captured in a study of identical twins. MiXCR, applied by TCRdb to the 5' RACE reads, yields one record per CDR3 protein. The sample carries 200,000 to 250,000 distinct CDR3 sequences, 7.5% recorded once. This clonotype was counted a few times. This CDR3 has 15 residues. CDR1 and CDR2 (germline): SGHKS, YYEKEE (reference sequence). Trimming stripped 1 base from V and 3 bases from J, with 13 bases between. This sample also belongs to another study, concerning yellow fever vaccine responses in identical twins.

The sequence was collected from a woman aged 18-29 years in good health. V is TRBV5-5 and J is TRBJ2-5, with D unclear. Sequenced input: memory (CD45RO+) T cells sorted from blood. CDR3 protein: CASSLSWAREETQYF. DNA of the CDR3: TGTGCCAGCAGCTTGAGTTGGGCAAGGGAAGAGACCCAGTACTTC.